This paragraph reports one T cell receptor (beta chain). Its cognate antigen is unknown. V dropped 4 bases and J dropped 0 bases, with 10 bases sitting between them. The CDR3 extends over 15 amino acids. Germline-derived CDR1 and CDR2 are SNHLY and FYNNEI. This sample is drawn from a study of T cell responses to AZD1222 COVID-19 vaccine. Broader study findings: Vaccination with two AZD1222 doses was followed by a rise in Spike-specific TCR breadth and depth. The CD4 TCRs associated with vaccination extended across spike and predominated at 160-218 and 743-854. Donors were mostly white British, more females; clonal diversity possibly underestimated.

The data were produced by immunoSEQ multiplex PCR, yet TCRdb's version contains in-frame clones alone and is incomplete. This sample has over 120,000 clones, with approximately 92% found just once. Here the sequenced sample was peripheral blood, taken on day 0 of AZD1222 vaccination. The sequence derives from an adult in good health. The rearrangement uses TRBV2 and TRBJ1-5; D not certain. The CDR3 coding sequence is TGTGCCAGCAGTGGAGAGCAAAATAGCAATCAGCCCCAGCATTTT. Translation gives CASSGEQNSNQPQHF.